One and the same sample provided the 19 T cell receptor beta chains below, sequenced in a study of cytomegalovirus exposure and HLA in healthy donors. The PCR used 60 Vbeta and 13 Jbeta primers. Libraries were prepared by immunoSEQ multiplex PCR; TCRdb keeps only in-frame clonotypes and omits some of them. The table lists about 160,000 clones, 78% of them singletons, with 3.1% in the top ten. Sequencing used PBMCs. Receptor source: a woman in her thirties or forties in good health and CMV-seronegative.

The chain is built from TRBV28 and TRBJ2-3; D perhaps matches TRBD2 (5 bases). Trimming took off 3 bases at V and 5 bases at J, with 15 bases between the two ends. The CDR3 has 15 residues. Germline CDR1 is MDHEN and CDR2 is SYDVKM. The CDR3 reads CASSFRGQGEDTQYF. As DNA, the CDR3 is TGTGCCAGCAGTTTTAGAGGGCAAGGTGAAGATACGCAGTATTTT.

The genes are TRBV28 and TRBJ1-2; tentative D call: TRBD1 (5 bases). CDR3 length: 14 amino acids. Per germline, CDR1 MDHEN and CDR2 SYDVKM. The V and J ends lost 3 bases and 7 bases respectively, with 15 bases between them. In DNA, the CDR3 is TGTGCCAGCAGTTTCCCCGCCAGGGTTGTTGGCTACACCTTC. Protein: CASSFPARVVGYTF.

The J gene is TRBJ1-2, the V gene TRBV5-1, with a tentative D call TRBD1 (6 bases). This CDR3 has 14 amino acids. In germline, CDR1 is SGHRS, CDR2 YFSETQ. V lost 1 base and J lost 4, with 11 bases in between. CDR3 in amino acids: CASSLRDTSYGYTF. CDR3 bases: TGCGCCAGCAGCTTGCGGGACACGTCCTATGGCTACACCTTC.

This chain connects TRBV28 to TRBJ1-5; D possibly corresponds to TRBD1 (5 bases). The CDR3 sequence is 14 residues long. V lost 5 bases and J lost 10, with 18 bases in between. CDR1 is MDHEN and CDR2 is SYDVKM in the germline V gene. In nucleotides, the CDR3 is TGTGCCAGCAGTACCCAGACCAGGGTCGGCCCCCAGCATTTT. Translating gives CASSTQTRVGPQHF.

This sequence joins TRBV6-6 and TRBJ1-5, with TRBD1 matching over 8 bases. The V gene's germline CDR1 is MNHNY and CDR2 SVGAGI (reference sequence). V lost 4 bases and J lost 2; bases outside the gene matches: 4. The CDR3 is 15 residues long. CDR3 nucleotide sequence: TGTGCCAGCAGTTCCCCGGGACAGGGCAATCAGCCCCAGCATTTT. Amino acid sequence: CASSSPGQGNQPQHF.

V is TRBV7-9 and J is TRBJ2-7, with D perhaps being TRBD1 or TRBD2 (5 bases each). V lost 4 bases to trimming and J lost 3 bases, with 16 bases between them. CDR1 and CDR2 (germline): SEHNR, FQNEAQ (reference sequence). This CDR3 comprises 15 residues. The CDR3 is CASSSAVRGGYEQYF. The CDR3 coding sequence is TGTGCCAGCAGCTCAGCGGTAAGGGGCGGCTACGAGCAGTACTTC.

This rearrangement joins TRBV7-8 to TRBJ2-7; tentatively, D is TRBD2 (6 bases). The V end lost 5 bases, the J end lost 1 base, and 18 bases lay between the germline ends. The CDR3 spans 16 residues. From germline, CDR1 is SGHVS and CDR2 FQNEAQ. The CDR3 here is CASSLRSSGGSYEQYF. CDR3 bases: TGTGCCAGCAGCCTCCGTAGTTCCGGGGGTTCCTACGAGCAGTACTTC.

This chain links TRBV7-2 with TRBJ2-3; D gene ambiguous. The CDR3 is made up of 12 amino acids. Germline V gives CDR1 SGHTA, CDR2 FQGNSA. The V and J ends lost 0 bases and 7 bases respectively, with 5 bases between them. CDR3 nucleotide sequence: TGTGCCAGCAGCTTAGCTGGCTATACGCAGTATTTT. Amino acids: CASSLAGYTQYF.

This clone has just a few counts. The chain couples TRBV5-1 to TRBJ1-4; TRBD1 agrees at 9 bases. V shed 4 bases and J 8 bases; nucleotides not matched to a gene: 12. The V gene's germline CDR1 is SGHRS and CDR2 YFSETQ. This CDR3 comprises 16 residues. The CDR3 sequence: CASSGGTGQRNEKLFF. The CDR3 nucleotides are TGCGCCAGCAGCGGGGGGACAGGGCAGCGTAACGAAAAACTGTTTTTT.

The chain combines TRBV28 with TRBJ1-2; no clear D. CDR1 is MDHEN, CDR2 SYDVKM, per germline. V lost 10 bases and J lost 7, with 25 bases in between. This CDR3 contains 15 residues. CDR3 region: CATLPGQDSEGGYTF. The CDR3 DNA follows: TGTGCCACGCTGCCGGGTCAAGATTCTGAGGGTGGCTACACCTTC.

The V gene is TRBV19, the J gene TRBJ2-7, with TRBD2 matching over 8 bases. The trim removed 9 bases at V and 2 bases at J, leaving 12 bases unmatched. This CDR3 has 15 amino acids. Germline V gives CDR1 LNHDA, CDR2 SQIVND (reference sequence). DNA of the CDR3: TGTGCCAGCAAAACGGGAGCGGGGGCGACCTACGAGCAGTACTTC. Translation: CASKTGAGATYEQYF.

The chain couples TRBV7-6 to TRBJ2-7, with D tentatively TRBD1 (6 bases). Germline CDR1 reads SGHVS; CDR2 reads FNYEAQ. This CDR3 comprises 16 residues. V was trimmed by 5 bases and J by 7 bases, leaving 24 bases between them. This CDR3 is CASSPSPDSPLGEQYF. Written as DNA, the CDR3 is TGTGCCAGCAGCCCATCCCCGGACAGCCCTTTGGGGGAGCAGTACTTC.

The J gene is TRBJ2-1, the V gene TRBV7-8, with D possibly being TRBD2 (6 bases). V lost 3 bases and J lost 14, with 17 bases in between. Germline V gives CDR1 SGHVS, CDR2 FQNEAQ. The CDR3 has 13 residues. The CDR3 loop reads CASSFFAVREEFF. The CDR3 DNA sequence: TGTGCCAGCAGCTTTTTTGCAGTCAGGGAGGAGTTCTTC. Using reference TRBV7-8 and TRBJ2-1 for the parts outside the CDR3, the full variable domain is GAGVSQSPRYKVAKRGQDVALRCDPISGHVSLFWYQQALGQGPEFLTYFQNEAQLDKSGLPSDRFFAERPEGSVSTLKIQRTQQEDSAVYLCASSFFAVREEFFGPGTRLTVL.

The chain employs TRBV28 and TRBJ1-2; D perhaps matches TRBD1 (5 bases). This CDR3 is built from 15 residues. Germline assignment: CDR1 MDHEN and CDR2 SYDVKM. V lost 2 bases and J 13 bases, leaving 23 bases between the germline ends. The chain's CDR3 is CASSLAGEAEKPGTF. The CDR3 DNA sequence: TGTGCCAGCAGTTTAGCGGGGGAGGCGGAGAAGCCGGGCACCTTC.

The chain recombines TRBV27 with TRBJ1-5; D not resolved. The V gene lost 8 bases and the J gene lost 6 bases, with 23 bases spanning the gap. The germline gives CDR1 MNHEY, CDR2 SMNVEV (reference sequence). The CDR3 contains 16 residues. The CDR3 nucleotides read TGTGCCAGCCGAGGTACCCTAGAGAGGGTTGGTCAGCCCCAGCATTTT. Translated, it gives CASRGTLERVGQPQHF.

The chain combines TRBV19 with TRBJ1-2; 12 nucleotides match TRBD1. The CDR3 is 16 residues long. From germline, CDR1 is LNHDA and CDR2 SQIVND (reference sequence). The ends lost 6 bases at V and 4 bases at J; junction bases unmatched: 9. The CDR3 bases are TGTGCCAGTAGGAGAGCGCCGGGACAGGGGGCCTATGGCTACACCTTC. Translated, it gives CASRRAPGQGAYGYTF. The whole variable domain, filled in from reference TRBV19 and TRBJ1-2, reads DGGITQSPKYLFRKEGQNVTLSCEQNLNHDAMYWYRQDPGQGLRLIYYSQIVNDFQKGDIAEGYSVSREKKESFPLTVTSAQKNPTAFYLCASRRAPGQGAYGYTFGSGTRLTVV.

CDR3 loop: CASRRFSGGAATGELFF. The CDR3 DNA follows: TGTGCCAGCAGGCGTTTTAGCGGGGGAGCCGCCACCGGGGAGCTGTTTTTT. The chain couples TRBV2 to TRBJ2-2, with 9 bases matching TRBD2. J gave up 4 bases and V 6 bases, and 12 bases lay outside the gene matches. CDR1 is SNHLY and CDR2 is FYNNEI in the germline V gene. This CDR3 comprises 17 residues.

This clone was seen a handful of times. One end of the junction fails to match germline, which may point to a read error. The CDR3 DNA follows: TGTGCCAGCAGCCAAGGGTCGACAGGGGCCCTTTTC. As protein: CASSQGSTGALF. The rearrangement uses TRBV14 and TRBJ1-2, with TRBD1 identical over 8 bases. Germline CDR1 SGHDN, CDR2 FVKESK. CDR3 size: 12 residues.

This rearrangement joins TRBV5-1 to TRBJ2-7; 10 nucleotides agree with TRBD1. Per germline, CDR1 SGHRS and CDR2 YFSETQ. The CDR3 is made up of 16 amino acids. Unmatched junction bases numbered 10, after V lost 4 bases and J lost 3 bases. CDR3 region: CASSAFGTGEIYEQYF. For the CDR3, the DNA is TGCGCCAGCAGCGCCTTTGGGACAGGGGAGATCTACGAGCAGTACTTC.